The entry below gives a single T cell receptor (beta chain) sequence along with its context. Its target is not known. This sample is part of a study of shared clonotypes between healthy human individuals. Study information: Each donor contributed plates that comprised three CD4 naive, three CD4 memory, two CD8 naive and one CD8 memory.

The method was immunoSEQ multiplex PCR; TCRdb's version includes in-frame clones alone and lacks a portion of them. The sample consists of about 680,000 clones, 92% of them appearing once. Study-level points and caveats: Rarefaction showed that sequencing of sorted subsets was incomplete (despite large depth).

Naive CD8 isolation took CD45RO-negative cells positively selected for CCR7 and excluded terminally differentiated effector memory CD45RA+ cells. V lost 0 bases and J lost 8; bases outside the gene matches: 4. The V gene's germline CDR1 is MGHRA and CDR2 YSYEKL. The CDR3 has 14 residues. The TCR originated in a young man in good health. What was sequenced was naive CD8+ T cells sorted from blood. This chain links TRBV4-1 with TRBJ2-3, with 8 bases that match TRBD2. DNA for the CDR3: TGCGCCAGCAGCCAAGAAGCGGGAGATGCTACGCAGTATTTT. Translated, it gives CASSQEAGDATQYF.